This T cell receptor beta chain emerged from a study of blood T cell repertoires in COVID-19. Overall study context: COVID-19 samples collected from the United States, Italy and Spain covered acute and convalescent phases. The analysed material was cDNA or gDNA that came from T cells, B-cell-depleted T cells, or PBMCs.

Data came from immunoSEQ multiplex PCR; TCRdb stores just in-frame clones and leaves some out. This table has around 300,000 clones, about 87% appearing once. Trimming removed 4 bases at V and 4 bases at J, with 8 bases between. The germline gives CDR1 LGHNA, CDR2 YSLEER. This CDR3 comprises 13 residues. Clinical history reported by participants formed the basis on which cohorts were assigned. For recovered donors of Cohort 3, there were two negative PCRs, clearance, or symptom resolution. This receptor was identified in a woman in her forties or fifties who had recovered from COVID-19. V and J are TRBV4-3 and TRBJ1-5; no clear D. Sequencing used PBMCs or T cells enriched from blood (not recorded which). The CDR3 protein is CASSLEQNQPQHF. For the CDR3, the DNA is TGCGCCAGCAGCCTGGAGCAAAATCAGCCCCAGCATTTT.